Presented here are 23 T cell receptor beta chains from one specimen sequenced in a study of CD8+ T cells in alopecia areata. RNA, once extracted, was reverse transcribed into cDNA for use as the sequencing template. Method: immunoSEQ multiplex PCR; TCRdb's copy keeps in-frame clones and lacks some. The table lists 110,000 to 150,000 clones, roughly half of them singletons. The sample in question was CD4+ T cells sorted from blood, obtained at week 0. The source of these receptors is a human donor with alopecia areata.

This clone was picked up a small number of times. The chain carries TRBV11-2 and TRBJ2-7, with no clear D. Trimming shortened V by 4 bases and J by 4 bases, and 5 bases separated the two germline ends. The CDR3 is 11 residues long. The germline V gene encodes CDR1 SGHAT and CDR2 FQNNGV. The CDR3 reads CASSSKYEQYF. For the CDR3, the DNA is TGTGCCAGCAGCTCCAAATACGAGCAGTACTTC.

The V call is TRBV20-1, the J call TRBJ1-1, with 8 positions matching TRBD1. The CDR3 is 11 residues long. Germline V CDR1 and CDR2: DFQATT, SNEGSKA (reference sequence). The DNA of the CDR3 is TGCAGAGGGACAGGTGGCACTGAAGCTTTCTTT. This encodes CRGTGGTEAFF.

The V gene is TRBV7-2, the J gene TRBJ1-1, with TRBD1 as a possible D gene (6 bases). The CDR3 contains 13 residues. In germline, CDR1 is SGHTA, CDR2 FQGNSA. V lost 5 bases, J lost 3 bases, and 10 bases lay in between. The CDR3 sequence is CASSRRTDTEAFF. The CDR3 nucleotides read TGTGCCAGCAGCCGACGGACAGACACTGAAGCTTTCTTT.

This rearrangement joins TRBV6-1 to TRBJ2-3; 7 bases fit TRBD2. Losses at the gene ends were 5 bases for V and 5 bases for J; bases not matched to a gene: 10. CDR3 length: 15 residues. Germline loops: CDR1 MNHNS, CDR2 SASEGT. CDR3 loop: CASSLAGEGRDTQYF. CDR3 bases: TGTGCCAGCAGTCTCGCGGGGGAGGGCCGAGATACGCAGTATTTT.

The chain employs TRBV4-1 and TRBJ2-5; 7 bases match TRBD1. The V and J ends lost 1 base and 2 bases, in that order; junction bases with no gene match: 7. The CDR3 has 16 residues. The V gene's germline CDR1 is MGHRA and CDR2 YSYEKL. The CDR3 region has the DNA TGCGCCAGCAGCCAAGCTGACAGGGTGTTACAAGAGACCCAGTACTTC. Its translation: CASSQADRVLQETQYF.

The V and J genes are TRBV27 and TRBJ2-1; the D gene is possibly TRBD1 (7 bases). V lost 7 bases, J lost 7 bases, and 14 bases lay in between. The CDR3 covers 13 residues. The germline CDR1 and CDR2 sequences are MNHEY and SMNVEV (reference sequence). CDR3 sequence reads: CASNQQGRNEQFF. CDR3 DNA: TGTGCCAGCAACCAACAGGGGAGGAATGAGCAGTTCTTC.

This clone showed up just a few times. DNA for the CDR3: TGTGCCAGCAGTTACGGCAGGGATTACGAGCAGTACTTC. Protein: CASSYGRDYEQYF. The chain uses TRBV6-6 and TRBJ2-7, with D perhaps TRBD1 (5 bases). Germline values: CDR1 MNHNY, CDR2 SVGAGI (reference sequence). The CDR3 is 13 amino acids. Trimming cost V 2 bases and J 4 bases, with 9 bases left between them.

This clone occurred a few times. This rearrangement joins TRBV18 to TRBJ2-5; TRBD2 might be the D (5 bases). Germline lookup yields CDR1 KGHSH and CDR2 LQKENI. The CDR3 spans 15 residues. V gave up 4 bases and J gave up 5 bases, with 17 bases separating them. CDR3 sequence: CASSRTGNSEETQYF. DNA for the CDR3: TGTGCCAGCTCACGGACCGGGAACTCTGAGGAGACCCAGTACTTC.

This clone came up a few times. The chain carries TRBV2 and TRBJ2-5; 8 bases are a match to TRBD2. Germline trimming cut 6 bases from V and 4 bases from J; bases unmatched to any gene: 10. Per germline, CDR1 SNHLY and CDR2 FYNNEI. CDR3 length: 15 amino acids. CDR3 residues: CASSPGGALRETQYF. CDR3 DNA sequence: TGTGCCAGCAGCCCGGGGGGGGCGCTGAGAGAGACCCAGTACTTC.

The CDR3 coding sequence is TGTGCCAGCTCATCCCTGCCCAACTCCGAGACCCAGTACTTC. Its translation: CASSSLPNSETQYF. The chain is built from TRBV18 and TRBJ2-5; D unresolved. V was trimmed by 5 bases and J by 5 bases, leaving 15 bases between them. This CDR3 is 14 amino acids long. Germline-derived CDR1 and CDR2 are KGHSH and LQKENI. The whole variable domain, filled in from reference TRBV18 and TRBJ2-5, reads NAGVMQNPRHLVRRRGQEARLRCSPMKGHSHVYWYRQLPEEGLKFMVYLQKENIIDESGMPKERFSAEFPKEGPSILRIQQVVRGDSAAYFCASSSLPNSETQYFGPGTRLLVL.

The rearrangement joins TRBV5-1 to TRBJ1-5; D uncertain. Between the trimmed V and J ends, which lost 0 bases and 2 bases, there was a span of 6 bases. This CDR3 is 14 amino acids long. Germline CDR1 reads SGHRS; CDR2 reads YFSETQ. CDR3 bases: TGCGCCAGCAGCTTGGACGGCCGCAATCAGCCCCAGCATTTT. Encoded protein: CASSLDGRNQPQHF.

This clone was recorded a few times. The chain links TRBV23-1 to TRBJ2-5; D not resolved. TRBV23-1 is given ORF status, its function remaining uncertain. Trimming cost V 8 bases and J 8 bases, with 15 bases left between them. The CDR3 spans 12 residues. The CDR3 DNA follows: TGCGCCAGCTCCTCATCGTGGGGTACCCAGTACTTC. As protein: CASSSSWGTQYF.

This clone was seen more than once but under ten times. The rearrangement links TRBV7-2 to TRBJ2-1, with 11 bases aligning to TRBD1. Germline V gene lookup returns CDR1 SGHTA and CDR2 FQGNSA. CDR3 size: 16 residues. With V trimmed by 6 bases and J by 7 bases, 11 bases remained unmatched. The CDR3 DNA sequence: TGTGCCAGCAGTCGACCCGGACAGGGGGCGCGTAATGAGCAGTTCTTC. It specifies CASSRPGQGARNEQFF.

This clone has more than one count but fewer than ten. This sequence joins TRBV28 and TRBJ2-6, with no clear D. This CDR3 comprises 15 residues. Trimming left V 4 bases short and J 1 base short, with 8 bases between. Germline V lookup: CDR1 MDHEN, CDR2 SYDVKM. CDR3 amino acids: CASSSPGSGANVLTF. CDR3 in DNA: TGTGCCAGCAGTTCTCCCGGGTCTGGGGCCAACGTCCTGACTTTC.

This chain connects TRBV30 to TRBJ1-1; tentatively, D is TRBD1 (6 bases). This CDR3 comprises 12 residues. CDR1 and CDR2 from the germline V gene are GTSNPN and SVGIG (reference sequence). The V end was cut by 7 bases, the J end by 1 base, with 10 bases between. The CDR3 loop reads CAFTTGNTEAFF. The CDR3, as DNA: TGTGCCTTCACGACAGGGAACACTGAAGCTTTCTTT.

The CDR3 loop reads CSGTPGGSYNEQFF. The DNA for the CDR3 is TGCAGCGGCACCCCAGGGGGCTCCTACAATGAGCAGTTCTTC. The V gene is TRBV29-1, the J gene TRBJ2-1; 7 nucleotides line up with TRBD1. The V gene's germline CDR1 is SQVTM and CDR2 ANQGSEA. This CDR3 spans 14 amino acids. Losses at the gene ends were 7 bases for V and 0 bases for J; bases not matched to a gene: 6.

The V call is TRBV18, the J call TRBJ2-3; D unresolved. Per the germline V gene, CDR1 is KGHSH and CDR2 is LQKENI. V was cut by 3 bases and J by 6 bases, with 10 bases left in between. The CDR3 runs 13 residues. The CDR3 region has the DNA TGTGCCAGCTCACCTCGCCAACTGGATACGCAGTATTTT. Translated: CASSPRQLDTQYF. Variable domain in full (rest from reference TRBV18 and TRBJ2-3): NAGVMQNPRHLVRRRGQEARLRCSPMKGHSHVYWYRQLPEEGLKFMVYLQKENIIDESGMPKERFSAEFPKEGPSILRIQQVVRGDSAAYFCASSPRQLDTQYFGPGTRLTVL.

The table lists this clone with a few counts. The chain employs TRBV28 and TRBJ2-1; 7 nucleotides agree with TRBD2. This CDR3 has 15 amino acids. After removal of 8 bases from V and 4 bases from J, the junction contained 11 bases not matched to a gene. CDR1 is MDHEN, CDR2 SYDVKM, per germline. Here the CDR3 reads CASVPGGPSYNEQFF. The CDR3 DNA sequence: TGTGCCAGCGTCCCGGGAGGCCCCTCTTACAATGAGCAGTTCTTC.

The chain links TRBV30 to TRBJ2-3, with D possibly matching TRBD2 (6 bases). The germline gives CDR1 GTSNPN, CDR2 SVGIG (reference sequence). Trimming cost V 5 bases and J 5 bases, with 20 bases left between them. This CDR3 has 15 amino acids. CDR3: CAWASGDLQKDTQYF. DNA of the CDR3: TGTGCCTGGGCTTCGGGAGATTTACAAAAAGATACGCAGTATTTT.

J is TRBJ1-5 and V is TRBV4-2; TRBD1 agrees at 8 bases. The CDR3 consists of 17 residues. The germline V gene has CDR1 LGHNA and CDR2 YNFKEQ. V trimming: 1 base; J trimming: 4 bases; junction bases outside the gene matches: 9. The CDR3 region is CASSQAGGAVGNQPQHF. The CDR3 DNA is TGTGCCAGCAGCCAAGCAGGGGGCGCAGTAGGAAATCAGCCCCAGCATTTT.

As regards this clone: Within the sample, other DNA sequences also encode this same CDR3. The V call is TRBV29-1, the J call TRBJ2-7; D gene unclear. The CDR3 length is 11 residues. Germline V gene data show CDR1 as SQVTM and CDR2 as ANQGSEA. V lost 4 bases to trimming and J lost 2 bases, with 6 bases between them. CDR3 loop: CSVVGTYEQYF. CDR3 DNA: TGCAGCGTTGTAGGGACCTACGAGCAGTACTTC.

The CDR3 nucleotides are TGCGCCAGCAGCGGTCGGGGGGCGAACACTGAAGCTTTCTTT. Its translation is CASSGRGANTEAFF. J is TRBJ1-1 and V is TRBV5-1, with D possibly being TRBD1 (6 bases). Germline loops: CDR1 SGHRS, CDR2 YFSETQ. CDR3 length: 14 amino acids. Trimming removed 4 bases at V and 1 base at J, with 11 bases between.

This clone came up a few times. This chain connects TRBV5-1 to TRBJ2-2; 7 bases are a match to TRBD1. The J segment lost 2 bases and the V segment lost 9 bases, leaving 7 bases of the junction unmatched. The CDR3 consists of 14 residues. Germline values: CDR1 SGHRS, CDR2 YFSETQ. CDR3 in DNA: TGCGCCACCCAACGACAGGGCAACACCGGGGAGCTGTTTTTT. Protein product: CATQRQGNTGELFF. The full variable domain, with the rest looked up from reference TRBV5-1 and TRBJ2-2, is KAGVTQTPRYLIKTRGQQVTLSCSPISGHRSVSWYQQTPGQGLQFLFEYFSETQRNKGNFPGRFSGRQFSNSRSEMNVSTLELGDSALYLCATQRQGNTGELFFGEGSRLTVL.